The T cell receptor beta chain described here comes from a study of T cells in Graves' hyperthyroidism and ophthalmopathy (dated by TCRdb to 2018 to 2020). With regard to the full study: Peripheral blood samples were taken at initial diagnosis, before any treatment was given. A discovery cohort of about a hundred patients, roughly 45 with Graves' ophthalmopathy and approximately 55 with stable Graves' hyperthyroidism, was used to find distinguishing TCR V-J signatures. According to the paper, TCR Vbeta CDR3 sequencing was carried out on around 140 peripheral blood samples, which came from 40 to 45 ophthalmopathy, 75 to 80 hyperthyroidism and roughly 17 progressor patients. Prospective prediction of ophthalmopathy was tested in an independent validation cohort of fewer than 20 hyperthyroidism patients and some 17 patients who later progressed to ophthalmopathy. The approximately 100 discovery patients were randomly split 7:3 into training and test sets. In addition, the study compared T-cell repertoires in thyroid tissue and in blood from roughly 6 Graves' hyperthyroidism patients. Once sampling was done, hyperthyroidism patients were given methimazole at a starting dose of 30 mg daily, whereas ophthalmopathy patients were given high-dose intravenous methylprednisolone. Broader findings and caveats from the paper: Most expanded thyroid clonotypes (frequency above 0.001) were also detected in blood, a finding suggesting that blood repertoires may reflect thyroid immune responses. In validation, the model predicted progression to ophthalmopathy with just under 71% sensitivity and over 72% specificity, a median of 6.5 months before onset. Sample size was not statistically predetermined, and blinding of investigators to group allocation was not performed. In cross-validation, a model built on a 13 V-J signature told ophthalmopathy apart from stable hyperthyroidism with under 90% sensitivity and 81% to 82% specificity, and in testing the same model reached 80%/75%.

Amplification of TCR beta CDR3 regions was carried out from RNA transcripts. The TCR CDR3 was subjected to a first round of RT-PCR using the HTBI primer set and the Qiagen OneStep RT-PCR kit. Libraries were constructed in a second round of multiplex PCR, after which size selection and purification were performed. The libraries were sequenced on an Illumina HiSeq2000 using paired-end 100 bp reads. In the original analysis: Raw data were processed with SOAPnuke, discarding reads with adapters, uncalled bases, mean Phred below 15, or no exact constant-primer or identifier match. COPE v1.2.5 was used to merge high-quality paired reads, and clonotypes were defined as unique nucleotide sequences. MiTCR v1.1 was used to align the clonotypes against IMGT TRBV, TRBD and TRBJ reference segments. The analysis included only V-J combinations with a frequency above 0.0001, which together covered around 99% of the repertoires. The TCS score was defined as the ratio of F50 (clonal expansion) to E x V (chaos), calculated using BLOSUM62-based TCRdist between CDR3 peptides within each V-J. Welch's t-statistics and random forest reduced roughly 540 V-J features to 13, which were used in a naive Bayes classifier (R e1071). Thyroid-blood repertoire similarity was quantified with the Morisita-Horn index. Clones were called with MiXCR by TCRdb after fastp trimmed the public reads at Q25, and only in-frame beta chains were retained. Rows are combined by CDR3 protein, so each entry shows the most common genes and DNA. TCRdb's processing, not the authors' own work, is the source of the V and J calls. Within this sample are around 800,000 distinct CDR3 sequences, with 35% to 45% of them counted one time only. Of the sample, roughly 8.3% is held by the ten largest clones.

Stable Graves' hyperthyroidism was defined as the absence of progression to ophthalmopathy over 18 months of follow-up. Hyperthyroidism patients were newly diagnosed, had a disease duration of under 2 months, and were aged 18 to 65 years. Exclusion was applied to patients with uncontrolled infections, other autoimmune diseases, pregnancy or lactation. Diagnoses were established on the basis of clinical symptoms, serum thyroxine and TRAb, thyroid ultrasound, and orbital computed tomography. PBMCs were separated from under 11 ml of fresh peripheral blood using Ficoll-Paque density gradient centrifugation. Total RNA was extracted using Trizol reagent, and RNA quality was assessed on an Agilent 2100 Bioanalyzer. About this clonotype: Its recognized antigen is unknown. Per-base quality was not reported, and no clone a single base away is much larger than it.

From the germline V gene, CDR1 is MNHEY and CDR2 is SVGAGI. V trim: 3 bases; J trim: 4 bases; unmatched bases: 7. The CDR3, from cysteine to phenylalanine, totals 16 residues. The CDR3 DNA has 48 bases and is translated from base 1. The receptor chain draws on TRBV6-5 and TRBJ1-2, and TRBD1 aligns with 11 junction nucleotides. The sequencing sample was made of blood. The clonotype originates from a man between 18 and 35 years old with Graves' hyperthyroidism. The CDR3 region: CASSYGQGALPYGYTF. The nucleotides read TGTGCCAGCAGTTATGGACAGGGGGCCCTGCCCTATGGCTACACCTTC.